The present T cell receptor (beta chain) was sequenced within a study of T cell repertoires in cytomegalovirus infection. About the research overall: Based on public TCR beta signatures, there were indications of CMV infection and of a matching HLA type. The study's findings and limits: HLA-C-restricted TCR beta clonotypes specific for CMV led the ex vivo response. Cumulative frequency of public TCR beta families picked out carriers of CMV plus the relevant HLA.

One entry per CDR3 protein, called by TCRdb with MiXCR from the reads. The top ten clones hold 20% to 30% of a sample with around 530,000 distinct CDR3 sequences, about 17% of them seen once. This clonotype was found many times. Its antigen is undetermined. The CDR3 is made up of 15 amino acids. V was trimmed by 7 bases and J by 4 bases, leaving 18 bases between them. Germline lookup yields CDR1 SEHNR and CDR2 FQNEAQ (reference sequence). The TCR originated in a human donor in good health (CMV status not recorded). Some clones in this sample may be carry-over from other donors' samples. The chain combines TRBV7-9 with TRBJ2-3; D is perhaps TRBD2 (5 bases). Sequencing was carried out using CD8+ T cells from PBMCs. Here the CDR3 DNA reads TGTGCCAGCACCCCGAGCGGTTTGGGCCCAGATACGCAGTATTTT. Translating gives CASTPSGLGPDTQYF.